The 16 T cell receptor beta chains presented below share a single source sample, sequenced in a study of blood T cells in healthy people across ages. A sample-barcoded 5' primer and a J-beta primer mix were used in a second PCR of about 7 to 11 cycles. TCRdb recomputed calls from the 5' RACE reads with MiXCR, one row per CDR3 protein. The repertoire holds just under 550,000 distinct CDR3 sequences, with approximately 25% as singletons. A further study also used this sample, focusing on T cells of mothers and their children.

The sequenced material came from blood. These receptors came from a boy aged 10-17 years in good health.

This chain connects TRBV6-4 to TRBJ2-1, with D unclear. CDR1 MRHNA and CDR2 SNTAGT come from the germline V gene. There are 15 residues in the CDR3. V dropped 3 bases and J dropped 0 bases, with 9 bases sitting between them. The CDR3 reads CASSEVAGSYNEQFF. In DNA, the CDR3 is TGTGCCAGCAGTGAGGTGGCAGGCTCCTACAATGAGCAGTTCTTC.

This clonotype has a count of ten or more. Germline is not matched at one junction end, which may reflect a read error. This sequence joins TRBV25-1 and TRBJ2-1; maybe TRBD2 (8 bases). Per germline, CDR1 MGHDK and CDR2 SYGVNS. The CDR3 contains 16 residues. CDR3 nucleotide sequence: TGTGCAAGCAGGGGGGTAAGCGGGGGCTCCTACAATGAGCAGTTCTTC. This encodes CASRGVSGGSYNEQFF.

This clonotype was recorded a few times. V gene TRBV28 combines with J gene TRBJ2-7; D may be TRBD2 (6 bases). V was pared by 5 bases and J by 6 bases, with 17 bases between. Germline V gives CDR1 MDHEN, CDR2 SYDVKM. This CDR3 contains 14 residues. CDR3 nucleotide sequence: TGTGCCAGCAGTGACACTAGCTATGCCTCCGAGCAGTACTTC. Translation: CASSDTSYASEQYF.

The rearrangement joins TRBV20-1 to TRBJ2-7, with 7 bases aligning to TRBD2. V lost 0 bases and J lost 3; bases outside the gene matches: 2. CDR1 is DFQATT and CDR2 is SNEGSKA in the germline V gene (reference sequence). This CDR3 contains 13 residues. Written as DNA, the CDR3 is TGCAGTGCTAGAGACGGACTAGGCTACGAGCAGTACTTC. It is translated as CSARDGLGYEQYF.

This chain connects TRBV29-1 to TRBJ1-1; D not certain. V dropped 1 base and J dropped 8 bases, with 17 bases sitting between them. This CDR3 comprises 14 residues. Germline values: CDR1 SQVTM, CDR2 ANQGSEA. DNA for the CDR3: TGCAGCGTTGAAGCTAGTATTATGACACAGGAAGCTTTCTTT. It yields the protein CSVEASIMTQEAFF.

This clonotype was counted once. This sequence joins TRBV18 and TRBJ2-5, with TRBD1 matching over 9 bases. The junction had 11 bases not matched to a gene; V was cut back by 4 bases and J by 5 bases. Germline V gene data show CDR1 as KGHSH and CDR2 as LQKENI. The CDR3 runs 16 residues. The CDR3 DNA sequence: TGTGCCAGCTCACATAACACCGGGACAGGGCAGGAGACCCAGTACTTC. Protein: CASSHNTGTGQETQYF. Supplemented by reference TRBV18 and TRBJ2-5, the full variable domain reads NAGVMQNPRHLVRRRGQEARLRCSPMKGHSHVYWYRQLPEEGLKFMVYLQKENIIDESGMPKERFSAEFPKEGPSILRIQQVVRGDSAAYFCASSHNTGTGQETQYFGPGTRLLVL.

This clonotype was detected ten times or more. The CDR3 loop reads CSARTSGSGNIQYF. The CDR3 DNA reads TGCAGTGCTAGAACTAGCGGGAGTGGTAACATTCAGTACTTC. The chain carries TRBV20-1 and TRBJ2-4, with 11 bases identical to TRBD2. Germline values: CDR1 DFQATT, CDR2 SNEGSKA (reference sequence). J lost 7 bases, V lost 2 bases, and 4 bases had no gene match. The CDR3 sequence is 14 residues long.

This clonotype has a handful of counts. The CDR3 region is CASRAGPRRKLFF. The CDR3 coding sequence is TGTGCCAGCAGAGCAGGGCCTCGCCGAAAACTGTTTTTT. This chain links TRBV28 with TRBJ1-4, with D maybe TRBD1 (5 bases). This CDR3 has 13 residues. CDR1 and CDR2 from the germline V gene are MDHEN and SYDVKM. With 6 bases removed from V and 10 bases from J, the gap between germline ends came to 15 bases.

V is TRBV20-1 and J is TRBJ1-1; D gene ambiguous. CDR3 size: 15 residues. V lost 3 bases and J 1 base, leaving 15 bases between the germline ends. Germline V lookup: CDR1 DFQATT, CDR2 SNEGSKA (reference sequence). The CDR3 spells CSASRDGRWNTEAFF. CDR3 in DNA: TGCAGTGCTAGCAGAGACGGTCGTTGGAACACTGAAGCTTTCTTT.

V is TRBV5-4 and J is TRBJ2-5, with TRBD2 matching over 7 bases. CDR3 length equals 16 residues. J was trimmed by 1 base and V by 2 bases; bases with no gene match: 8. The germline CDR1 and CDR2 sequences are SGHNT and YYREEE (reference sequence). CDR3 region: CASSFPSGRLQETQYF. DNA of the CDR3: TGTGCCAGCAGCTTCCCTAGCGGCAGACTCCAAGAGACCCAGTACTTC.

There are a few counts of this clonotype. The gene calls are TRBV20-1 and TRBJ2-3; D may be TRBD1 or TRBD2 (5 bases each). This CDR3 spans 15 amino acids. Germline-derived CDR1 and CDR2 are DFQATT and SNEGSKA (reference sequence). The CDR3 nucleotides read TGCAAGCTGGGGGAGCTCATCACTAGCACAGATACGCAGTATTTT. It encodes CKLGELITSTDTQYF.

The rearrangement joins TRBV3-1 to TRBJ1-2, with 8 bases matching TRBD1. Germline-derived CDR1 and CDR2 are LGHDT and YNNKEL (reference sequence). CDR3 size: 14 residues. The ends lost 3 bases at V and 2 bases at J; junction bases unmatched: 2. The CDR3 coding sequence is TGTGCCAGCAGCCATAGGACAGGGAACTATGGCTACACCTTC. Amino acid sequence: CASSHRTGNYGYTF.

The chain's CDR3 is CASALLGTDTQYF. The CDR3 nucleotides read TGTGCCAGCGCCCTACTAGGAACTGATACGCAGTATTTT. V and J are TRBV28 and TRBJ2-3; tentative D call: TRBD2 (5 bases). Trimming shortened V by 8 bases and J by 6 bases, and 15 bases separated the two germline ends. The V gene's germline CDR1 is MDHEN and CDR2 SYDVKM. This CDR3 has 13 amino acids.

V usage is TRBV27 and J usage is TRBJ1-2; no clear D. The CDR3 sequence is 13 residues long. Germline-derived CDR1 and CDR2 are MNHEY and SMNVEV (reference sequence). V lost 3 bases to trimming and J lost 2 bases, with 7 bases between them. The CDR3 nucleotides are TGTGCCAGCAGTTTTATGGGGAACTATGGCTACACCTTC. It translates to CASSFMGNYGYTF.

The chain carries TRBV20-1 and TRBJ2-4; possibly TRBD2 for D (6 bases). Germline assignment: CDR1 DFQATT and CDR2 SNEGSKA (reference sequence). The CDR3 runs 15 residues. The V end was cut by 2 bases, the J end by 0 bases, with 11 bases between. The DNA for the CDR3 is TGCAGTGCTAGAACGTCGGGACTAGCCAAAAACATTCAGTACTTC. It is translated as CSARTSGLAKNIQYF.

This clonotype is a singleton in its sample. This chain joins TRBV20-1 and TRBJ2-5; D might be TRBD1 or TRBD2, each matching 5 bases. The assigned J gene may be wrong: the sequence end matches TRBJ2-7 better. The CDR3 spans 14 residues. Germline CDR1 DFQATT, CDR2 SNEGSKA (reference sequence). CDR3 nucleotides: TGCAGTGCTAGAGATCGTCAGGGAGTTTACGAGCAGTACTTC. Translation: CSARDRQGVYEQYF.